The 23 T cell receptor beta chains below all came from one sample that was sequenced in a study of T cell responses to AZD1222 COVID-19 vaccine (dated by TCRdb to about 2021). The intended sense of this specimen's time point label: baseline before first vaccination. The library was produced with the immunoSEQ multiplex PCR assay. The immuneACCESS repertoire file appears here via TCRdb, limited to in-frame rearrangements. These files lack a portion of the clones; in checked studies, under half of the deficit traces to unresolved V genes, and the cause of the others is not known. The sample includes about 72,000 clones, with roughly 91% observed a single time. The ten largest clones capture around 24% of the sample. This specimen was peripheral blood, taken on day 0 of AZD1222 vaccination. All receptors come from an adult in good health.

The V and J genes are TRBV7-2 and TRBJ2-1, with 7 bases that match TRBD2. V lost 1 base, J lost 3 bases, and 6 bases stayed unmatched. The CDR3 is 16 residues long. Germline V gene lookup returns CDR1 SGHTA and CDR2 FQGNSA. The chain's CDR3 is CASSLVSGLNYNEQFF. Here the CDR3 DNA reads TGTGCCAGCAGCTTAGTTAGCGGGCTGAACTACAATGAGCAGTTCTTC.

This chain joins TRBV30 and TRBJ1-5, with unresolved D. The V end was cut by 3 bases, the J end by 7 bases, with 19 bases between. The CDR3 runs 15 residues. The V gene's germline CDR1 is GTSNPN and CDR2 SVGIG (reference sequence). The chain's CDR3 is CAWSALGRYRQPQHF. CDR3 DNA: TGTGCCTGGAGCGCTCTAGGCAGGTATAGGCAGCCCCAGCATTTT.

The chain joins TRBV4-3 to TRBJ1-2; D is undetermined. Deletions cut 6 bases from V and 6 bases from J, with 14 bases between. The germline CDR1 and CDR2 sequences are LGHNA and YSLEER. The CDR3 covers 13 residues. The CDR3: CASSYVGGDGYTF. CDR3 nucleotide sequence: TGCGCCAGCAGTTACGTCGGCGGGGATGGCTACACCTTC.

The rearrangement links TRBV30 to TRBJ1-2; the D gene is possibly TRBD1 (6 bases). This CDR3 comprises 14 residues. Between the trimmed V and J ends, which lost 4 bases and 9 bases, there was a span of 21 bases. The germline CDR1 and CDR2 sequences are GTSNPN and SVGIG (reference sequence). Here the CDR3 reads CAWTPSGTLSSYTF. The DNA for the CDR3 is TGTGCCTGGACCCCATCAGGGACACTATCTAGCTACACCTTC.

This clone has more than one count but fewer than ten. The final CDR3 position lacks the conserved phenylalanine or tryptophan, pointing to a likely read error. The DNA is left out, because the CDR3 cannot be placed on it with certainty; the CDR3 is given as TCRdb lists it. The chain couples TRBV21-1 to TRBJ1-4; the table gives TRBD1 as D, unverified against the DNA. TRBV21-1 represents a pseudogene. Termini included, the CDR3 measures 11 amino acids. The CDR3 sequence is CASSSRDRAGR.

This chain uses TRBV4-3 with TRBJ2-2; TRBD1 might be the D (6 bases). CDR1 is LGHNA, CDR2 YSLEER, per germline. With 1 base removed from V and 5 bases from J, the gap between germline ends came to 11 bases. The CDR3 sequence is 15 residues long. CDR3 sequence reads: CASSQAQGWTGELFF. As DNA, the CDR3 is TGCGCCAGCAGCCAAGCACAGGGTTGGACCGGGGAGCTGTTTTTT.

CDR3 bases: TGTGCCAGCTCACGGACTAGCGGAATCGGTGAGCAGTTCTTC. Encoded protein: CASSRTSGIGEQFF. This rearrangement joins TRBV18 to TRBJ2-1; TRBD2 agrees at 10 bases. Germline CDR1 KGHSH, CDR2 LQKENI. The CDR3 is 14 residues long. V shed 4 bases and J 9 bases; nucleotides not matched to a gene: 6. Full variable domain (rest looked up from reference TRBV18 and TRBJ2-1): NAGVMQNPRHLVRRRGQEARLRCSPMKGHSHVYWYRQLPEEGLKFMVYLQKENIIDESGMPKERFSAEFPKEGPSILRIQQVVRGDSAAYFCASSRTSGIGEQFFGPGTRLTVL.

V gene TRBV5-6 combines with J gene TRBJ2-3, with 9 bases lining up with TRBD1. The germline V gene has CDR1 SGHDT and CDR2 YYEEEE. This CDR3 spans 16 amino acids. V shed 3 bases and J 2 bases; nucleotides not matched to a gene: 7. CDR3 sequence reads: CASSSEGQGHTDTQYF. CDR3 sequence (DNA): TGTGCCAGCAGCTCGGAGGGACAGGGCCACACAGATACGCAGTATTTT. The whole variable domain, filled in from reference TRBV5-6 and TRBJ2-3, reads DAGVTQSPTHLIKTRGQQVTLRCSPKSGHDTVSWYQQALGQGPQFIFQYYEEEERQRGNFPDRFSGHQFPNYSSELNVNALLLGDSALYLCASSSEGQGHTDTQYFGPGTRLTVL.

CDR3 in amino acids: CASSQSYSGGAAGELFF. In DNA form, the CDR3 reads TGCGCCAGCAGCCAAAGTTATAGCGGGGGGGCGGCCGGGGAGCTGTTTTTT. The chain uses TRBV4-3 and TRBJ2-2, with 11 bases fitting TRBD2. Germline loops: CDR1 LGHNA, CDR2 YSLEER. Trimming removed 2 bases from V and 6 bases from J; junction bases left unmatched: 8. This CDR3 is 17 amino acids long.

This chain connects TRBV6-5 to TRBJ1-1; D remains unclear. Germline V lookup: CDR1 MNHEY, CDR2 SVGAGI. This CDR3 has 13 residues. V was clipped by 4 bases and J by 4 bases, with 10 bases between them. The CDR3 here is CASSSLQSTEAFF. The CDR3 DNA sequence: TGTGCCAGCAGTTCACTACAGAGCACTGAAGCTTTCTTT.

V is TRBV7-6 and J is TRBJ2-5; D uncertain. Germline V gene lookup returns CDR1 SGHVS and CDR2 FNYEAQ. The CDR3 covers 15 residues. Trimming left V 1 base short and J 4 bases short, with 13 bases between. The chain's CDR3 is CASSLDELVTETQYF. CDR3 bases: TGTGCCAGCAGCTTAGACGAGCTAGTCACAGAGACCCAGTACTTC.

This clone was seen more than once but under ten times. This chain joins TRBV5-6 and TRBJ1-2; a possible D gene is TRBD1 (6 bases). The germline V gene has CDR1 SGHDT and CDR2 YYEEEE. With 2 bases removed from V and 8 bases from J, the gap between germline ends came to 13 bases. The CDR3 covers 13 residues. CDR3 coding DNA: TGTGCCAGCAGCTTAGTGTGGGGGCAGGGCTACACCTTC. This codes for CASSLVWGQGYTF.

The V and J genes are TRBV4-1 and TRBJ2-5; no firm D call. Trimming left V 0 bases short and J 5 bases short, with 10 bases between. Germline-derived CDR1 and CDR2 are MGHRA and YSYEKL. The length of the CDR3 is 14 residues. The CDR3 nucleotides read TGCGCCAGCAGCCAAGATAGGTGGCCGGAGACCCAGTACTTC. As protein: CASSQDRWPETQYF.

The chain has TRBV4-3 and TRBJ1-4; 10 positions match TRBD1. CDR1 is LGHNA and CDR2 is YSLEER in the germline V gene. The CDR3 is 17 residues long. The trim removed 2 bases at V and 8 bases at J, leaving 11 bases unmatched. CDR3 nucleotides: TGCGCCAGCAGCCAAATCTTGGCGGGACAGGGGCAGGAAAAACTGTTTTTT. Translated, it gives CASSQILAGQGQEKLFF.

The sample holds one count of this clone. J is TRBJ1-4 and V is TRBV2; D gene uncertain. Looked up from germline, CDR1 is SNHLY and CDR2 is FYNNEI. Trimming shortened V by 7 bases and J by 8 bases, and 11 bases separated the two germline ends. The CDR3 has 12 amino acids. The CDR3 here is CASKTGSEKLFF. The CDR3 DNA follows: TGTGCCAGCAAGACCGGGTCGGAAAAACTGTTTTTT. The whole variable domain, filled in from reference TRBV2 and TRBJ1-4, reads EPEVTQTPSHQVTQMGQEVILRCVPISNHLYFYWYRQILGQKVEFLVSFYNNEISEKSEIFDDQFSVERPDGSNFTLKIRSTKLEDSAMYFCASKTGSEKLFFGSGTQLSVL.

V and J are TRBV11-2 and TRBJ2-2; a weak D match, TRBD2 (6 bases). Germline loops: CDR1 SGHAT, CDR2 FQNNGV. This CDR3 is built from 15 residues. V was clipped by 6 bases and J by 5 bases, with 16 bases between them. CDR3 amino acids: CASRTLGGRTGELFF. The CDR3 DNA follows: TGTGCCAGCAGAACCCTGGGGGGACGTACCGGGGAGCTGTTTTTT.

The V call is TRBV3-1 (or the pseudogene TRBV3-2), the J call TRBJ1-4; D is unresolved. Germline loops: CDR1 LGHDT, CDR2 YNNKEL (reference sequence). The CDR3 sequence is 14 residues long. V was pared by 1 base and J by 8 bases, with 11 bases between. In nucleotides, the CDR3 is TGTGCCAGCAGCCAAGTTCGGACGGCGGAAAAACTGTTTTTT. It codes for CASSQVRTAEKLFF.

The V gene is TRBV4-2, the J gene TRBJ2-5; D is undetermined. Deletions cut 0 bases from V and 4 bases from J, with 9 bases between. The CDR3 is 14 amino acids. The V gene's germline CDR1 is LGHNA and CDR2 YNFKEQ. The CDR3 spells CASSQDQYRETQYF. CDR3 nucleotide sequence: TGTGCCAGCAGCCAAGATCAGTACCGAGAGACCCAGTACTTC.

The chain is built from TRBV19 and TRBJ1-2, with D unclear. Looked up from germline, CDR1 is LNHDA and CDR2 is SQIVND (reference sequence). V was pared by 3 bases and J by 0 bases, with 11 bases between. This CDR3 comprises 15 residues. CDR3 loop: CASSIGQASNYGYTF. The CDR3 bases are TGTGCCAGTAGTATCGGTCAGGCCTCTAACTATGGCTACACCTTC.

The rearrangement links TRBV7-2 to TRBJ1-5, with 7 bases identical to TRBD1. V lost 5 bases to trimming and J lost 6 bases; unmatched junction nucleotides: 4. This CDR3 has 13 residues. The germline CDR1 and CDR2 sequences are SGHTA and FQGNSA. CDR3 loop: CASSPGGSQPQHF. CDR3 DNA sequence: TGTGCCAGCAGCCCAGGGGGGTCTCAGCCCCAGCATTTT.

V and J are TRBV28 and TRBJ2-7, with 11 bases identical to TRBD2. With 1 base clipped from V and 3 bases from J, the junction kept 8 bases outside the gene matches. The CDR3 totals 17 residues. Looked up from germline, CDR1 is MDHEN and CDR2 is SYDVKM. CDR3 in amino acids: CASSLSFASGGIYEQYF. CDR3 DNA sequence: TGTGCCAGCAGTTTATCCTTCGCTAGCGGGGGGATCTACGAGCAGTACTTC.

This clone was seen a few times. The chain couples TRBV7-8 to TRBJ1-1, with no clear D. Trimming removed 0 bases at V and 0 bases at J, with 14 bases between. This CDR3 is built from 17 residues. CDR1 SGHVS and CDR2 FQNEAQ come from the germline V gene. The CDR3 nucleotides are TGTGCCAGCAGCTTAGCGCTAAGAGAAAGCATGAACACTGAAGCTTTCTTT. This gives the protein CASSLALRESMNTEAFF.

The V call is TRBV30, the J call TRBJ1-2, with a possible D match to TRBD1 (5 bases). Trimming left V 5 bases short and J 2 bases short, with 9 bases between. Per germline, CDR1 GTSNPN and CDR2 SVGIG (reference sequence). CDR3 length: 12 amino acids. The DNA of the CDR3 is TGTGCCTGGGGGGCGGGGAACTATGGCTACACCTTC. This sequence encodes CAWGAGNYGYTF.